This T cell receptor beta chain derives from a study of T cell responses to AZD1222 COVID-19 vaccine. The CDR3 is made up of 16 amino acids. V lost 5 bases, J lost 4 bases, and 7 bases stayed unmatched. Per the germline V gene, CDR1 is LNHDA and CDR2 is SQIVND (reference sequence). Sequenced by immunoSEQ multiplex PCR; TCRdb stores in-frame clones only, minus some. This table holds tens of thousands of clones, roughly nine tenths found once. The V and J genes are TRBV19 and TRBJ2-1, with 11 nucleotides matching TRBD2. The clonotype originates from an adult in good health. The sequencing here drew on peripheral blood, taken on day 0 of AZD1222 vaccination. CDR3 loop: CASSDGTSGNYNEQFF. DNA of the CDR3: TGTGCCAGTAGTGATGGGACTAGCGGAAATTACAATGAGCAGTTCTTC.